Described below is a single TCR beta chain sequence and its context. Alongside CTLA-4 blockade with ipilimumab, patients with chemo-refractory metastatic non-small-cell lung cancer received focal radiation. The data derive from a study of radiotherapy plus CTLA-4 blockade in lung cancer. Across the study: In 18% of patients, objective responses were seen; roughly 28% had disease control.

Data came from immunoSEQ multiplex PCR; TCRdb stores just in-frame clones and leaves some out. The data show some 100,000 clones, around 86% seen once. V shed 5 bases and J shed 12 bases, with 17 bases lying between them. Germline-derived CDR1 and CDR2 are SGHTA and FQGNSA. The CDR3 is 13 residues long. The sequence was obtained from a human donor with non-small cell lung cancer that progressed on radiotherapy plus ipilimumab. Here the sequenced sample was peripheral blood, taken from a patient treated with radiotherapy plus ipilimumab. The chain has TRBV7-2 and TRBJ2-1, with TRBD1 as a possible D gene (6 bases). Written as DNA, the CDR3 is TGTGCCAGCAGCCATCCGGGACACAATCCGCAGTTCTTC. Protein sequence: CASSHPGHNPQFF.